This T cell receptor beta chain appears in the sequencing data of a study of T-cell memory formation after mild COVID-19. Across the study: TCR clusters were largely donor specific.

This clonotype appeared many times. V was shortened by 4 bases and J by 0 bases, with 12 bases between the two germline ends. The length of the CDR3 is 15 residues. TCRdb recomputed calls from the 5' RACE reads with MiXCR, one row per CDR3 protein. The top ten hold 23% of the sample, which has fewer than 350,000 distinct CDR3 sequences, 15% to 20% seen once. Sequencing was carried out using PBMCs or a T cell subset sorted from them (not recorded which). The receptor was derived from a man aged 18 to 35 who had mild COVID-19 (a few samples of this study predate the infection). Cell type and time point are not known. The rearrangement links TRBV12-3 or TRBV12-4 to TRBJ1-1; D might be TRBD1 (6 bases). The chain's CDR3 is CASSYTGLMNTEAFF. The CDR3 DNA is TGTGCCAGCAGTTATACAGGGCTCATGAACACTGAAGCTTTCTTT.